This TCR beta chain was sequenced for a study of T-cell memory formation after mild COVID-19. Study information: Clustering of TCRs was largely donor specific.

Whole-study results and caveats: CD8+ contracting clones occupied EMRA, while CD4+ ones occupied mainly CM and EM. Cross-reactive memory seemingly joined, as some responding clones were found in pre-infection memory. Day 15 to 85 contracting clones showed balanced CD4/CD8; day 15 to 37 expanders favored CD4+.

The germline gives CDR1 SGHAT, CDR2 FQNNGV. This CDR3 is built from 17 residues. With 0 bases clipped from V and 1 base from J, the junction kept 4 bases outside the gene matches. The table lists this clonotype with a few counts. The target antigen is unknown. MiXCR was run by TCRdb on the 5' RACE reads, yielding one entry per CDR3 protein. The sample includes 410,000 or so distinct CDR3 sequences, 20% to 30% of them seen just once. The source material was PBMCs or a T cell subset sorted from them (not recorded which). This sequence joins TRBV11-2 and TRBJ2-2; 8 nucleotides align to TRBD1. The TCR was taken from an adult woman who had mild COVID-19 (a few samples of this study predate the infection). Cell type and time point are not known. DNA of the CDR3: TGTGCCAGCAGCTTAGATCCCGGGACAGGGAACACCGGGGAGCTGTTTTTT. It codes for CASSLDPGTGNTGELFF.